This T cell receptor (beta chain) is from a study of beta chain features in type 1 diabetes. The study reverse transcribed the entire isolated RNA, so it sequenced expressed TCRB transcripts. About 3.57 million reads were obtained on average from naive, central memory and regulatory T cell samples. Clones were sequenced by immunoSEQ multiplex PCR, and TCRdb holds only the in-frame ones, with some missing. Of some 180,000 clones in the sample, around 13% were seen once. Each of the CD4+ naive, central memory, regulatory and stem cell-like memory populations was sorted via CD45RO/CCR7/CD25/CD127/CD95/CD27. Per the germline V gene, CDR1 is MDHEN and CDR2 is SYDVKM. The CDR3 contains 15 residues. V lost 5 bases to trimming and J lost 0 bases; unmatched junction nucleotides: 5.

The TCR originated in a woman aged 18-35 years in good health. The chain is built from TRBV28 and TRBJ2-3; 7 bases are shared with TRBD2. The sequenced sample consisted of central memory CD4+ T cells from blood. CDR3 DNA: TGTGCCAGCAGTCAGCCGGGACTAAGCACAGATACGCAGTATTTT. It is translated as CASSQPGLSTDTQYF.